This T cell receptor (beta chain) was retrieved from a study of Tregs in tolerant kidney transplant recipients (dated 2019 in TCRdb). Study-wide context: Transplants used related donors with nonmyeloablative bone marrow transplantation; mixed chimerism was transient in the human trials. The study used TCRbeta sequencing to identify donor-specific regulatory T cells before combined kidney and bone marrow transplantation, then tracked those cells after transplant. Broad study findings and their caveats: In tolerant patients, the expansion of donor-specific Tregs was greater than global Treg expansion, suggesting that the expansion was antigen-driven rather than nonspecific. Although technical replication error seemed to be minimal, the question of biological reproducibility was not addressed directly. Because the PCR primers were changed over time for some patients, nucleotide-level comparison could not be performed across the samples from those patients. Expanding Tregs with activated donor B cells appeared to identify the most biologically relevant and donor-specific TCRbeta repertoire. Because the study included only a small number of patients, the results must be confirmed in larger populations and under other immunosuppression protocols.

For TCRbeta CDR3 sequencing, genomic DNA from the sorted cells was extracted using the QIAGEN DNeasy Blood and Tissue Kit. High-throughput TCRbeta CDR3 sequencing, which included PCR amplification with bias correction and internal controls, was done commercially through immunoSEQ. The authors' analysis ran thus. Unique productive TCRbeta sequences were defined by CDR3 nucleotide sequence where primers matched, and otherwise by CDR3 amino acid sequence together with Vbeta and Jbeta genes. To correct sorting error, sequences shared between sorted populations at a frequency ratio of 2:1 or less were removed; the rest were assigned to the higher population. Donor-reactive sequences were defined as at least 5-fold expanded in CFSE-low cells versus unstimulated cells, with frequency of at least 0.01% in CFSE-low cells. Jensen-Shannon divergence calculated on the top 100 TCRbeta sequences ranked by frequency was used to measure repertoire divergence. For samples with multiple sequencing runs, sorting error was corrected in each run separately before the runs were combined. Held by TCRdb, this immuneACCESS table contains in-frame sequences only and omits some clones. Under half of the omission traces to an unresolved V gene where checked; the cause of the rest is unknown. V, J and clone size reflect that table, while D and trimming were determined from the DNA. Here the sample has more than 75,000 clones; roughly 93% occur a single time. Clones ranked in the top ten supply 0.46% of the sample.

A word on this clone: No antigen is known for it. Base quality data are lacking; no much larger clone is found one base away.

Taken with the paper, the label for time point translates to: blood sample drawn before combined kidney and bone marrow transplant. Unstimulated Tregs (CD4+CD25+CD127-), CD4+ non-Tregs (CD4+CD25-), CD4 and CD8 cells were FACS-sorted from thawed PBMCs. The patients were a handful of recipients of combined kidney and bone marrow transplants from the ITN036ST trial, and samples were available only for these trial subjects. Healthy control blood was processed to PBMCs with a Ficoll density gradient and then cryopreserved, whereas patient PBMCs were collected both before and after transplant. Germline trimming amounts to 5 bases on V and 5 bases on J, with 6 as the count of junction bases outside the gene matches. CDR1 and CDR2 are read off the germline V gene as LGHNA and YSLEER. The CDR3 runs 14 amino acids, cysteine and phenylalanine included. The kept DNA is CDR3 alone, 42 bases in frame from the first base.

The chain links TRBV4-3 with TRBJ2-7; 10 central nucleotides agree with TRBD2. The material was CD4+ T cells from blood, obtained before the transplant. This clonotype was sampled from a human donor who received a combined kidney and bone marrow transplant. The DNA reads as follows: TGCGCCAGCAGCTCTCTAGCGGGAGCTCACGAGCAGTACTTC. Translation gives CASSSLAGAHEQYF.